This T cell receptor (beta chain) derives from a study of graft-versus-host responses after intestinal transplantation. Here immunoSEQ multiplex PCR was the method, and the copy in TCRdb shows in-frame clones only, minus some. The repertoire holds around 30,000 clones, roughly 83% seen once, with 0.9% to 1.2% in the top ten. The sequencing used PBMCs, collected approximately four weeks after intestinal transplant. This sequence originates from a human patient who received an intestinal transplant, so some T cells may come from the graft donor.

CDR3: CASSAKTSGSKKYTQYF. The CDR3 DNA sequence: TGTGCCAGCAGTGCCAAAACTAGCGGGAGTAAAAAATATACGCAGTATTTT. The chain uses TRBV27 and TRBJ2-3, with 11 bases that match TRBD2. J lost 7 bases, V lost 5 bases, and 14 bases had no gene match. CDR3 length: 17 amino acids. Germline-derived CDR1 and CDR2 are MNHEY and SMNVEV (reference sequence).